Given below is one TCR beta chain in context. Its matching antigen is unknown. Germline loops: CDR1 SEHNR, CDR2 FQNEAQ (reference sequence). V was pared by 4 bases and J by 5 bases, with 2 bases of the junction left unmatched. There are 14 residues in the CDR3. This specimen comes from a study of cytomegalovirus exposure and HLA in healthy donors. Study observations and caveats: About 87% or about 30% of the time was how often most TCR beta V segments were productive, according to an earlier analysis. Researchers counted roughly 160 TCR beta chains as cytomegalovirus-associated.

With 60 Vbeta and 13 Jbeta primers, the PCR was carried out. The data were produced by immunoSEQ multiplex PCR, yet TCRdb's version contains in-frame clones alone and is incomplete. Among 150,000 to 200,000 clones, roughly 73% were seen once, and the ten largest hold around 7.7%. The sequenced sample was PBMCs. The sequence derives from a woman between 40 and 55 years old in good health and CMV-seropositive. V usage is TRBV7-9 and J usage is TRBJ1-6, with 7 bases lining up with TRBD1. The DNA of the CDR3 is TGTGCCAGCAGCTACGGACAGGATAATTCACCCCTCCACTTT. Protein product: CASSYGQDNSPLHF. Based on the CDR3 plus reference TRBV7-9 and TRBJ1-6, the full variable domain is DTGVSQNPRHKITKRGQNVTFRCDPISEHNRLYWYRQTLGQGPEFLTYFQNEAQLEKSRLLSDRFSAERPKGSFSTLEIQRTEQGDSAMYLCASSYGQDNSPLHFGNGTRLTVT.